This TCR beta chain was captured in a study of blood T cell repertoires in COVID-19. Background on the study: The United States, Italy and Spain provided the acute and convalescent COVID-19 samples. T cells, B-cell-depleted T cells, or PBMCs provided the cDNA or gDNA that served as material.

As originally analysed: It was from reference gene primer amplification that nucleated cell counts were estimated. The table came from immunoSEQ multiplex PCR; TCRdb's copy has only in-frame clones and leaves some out. V, J and clone size are those of that table, while D and trimming were read from the DNA. Among approximately 490,000 clones listed, about nine tenths were seen once. Germline loops: CDR1 LGHDT, CDR2 YNNKEL (reference sequence). The V end was cut by 4 bases, the J end by 1 base, with 11 bases between. The CDR3 totals 15 residues. In its sample, this clone was seen once. Those enrolled, adults aged roughly 18 to 89 years, came from roughly 22 US areas.

Sequencing was carried out using PBMCs or T cells enriched from blood (not recorded which). The TCR was taken from a woman between 18 and 29 years old who had recovered from COVID-19. The gene calls are TRBV3-1 (or the pseudogene TRBV3-2) and TRBJ2-1; D is ambiguous. CDR3 in amino acids: CASSPFGESYNEQFF. In DNA form, the CDR3 reads TGTGCCAGCAGCCCTTTTGGAGAGTCCTACAATGAGCAGTTCTTC.